One and the same sample provided the 29 T cell receptor beta chains below, sequenced in a study of shared clonotypes between healthy human individuals. Clones were sequenced by immunoSEQ multiplex PCR, and TCRdb holds only the in-frame ones, with some missing. The table records about 2.3 million clones, over 90% of them present only once. Sequenced sample: naive CD4+ T cells from PBMCs. Subset in this sample: CD45RA+ positively selected. These receptors were collected from a man younger than 35 in good health. Some clones in this sample may be carry-over from other donors' samples.

The chain uses TRBV10-3 and TRBJ2-7; possibly TRBD2 for D (5 bases). Germline CDR1 and CDR2: ENHRY and SYGVKD. With 10 bases removed from V and 5 bases from J, the gap between germline ends came to 21 bases. The CDR3 totals 14 residues. In DNA, the CDR3 is TGTGCCACCAGAGTTCGAGCGGCCGAGGACGAGCAGTACTTC. Its translation: CATRVRAAEDEQYF.

A single count supports this clone. This chain uses TRBV7-2 with TRBJ1-5; D is ambiguous. With 4 bases removed from V and 8 bases from J, the gap between germline ends came to 12 bases. Germline lookup yields CDR1 SGHTA and CDR2 FQGNSA. This CDR3 region has 13 residues. The CDR3 loop reads CASSSEPWEPQHF. CDR3 DNA sequence: TGTGCCAGCAGCTCCGAGCCTTGGGAGCCCCAGCATTTT.

The table lists this clone with a count of one. The V gene is TRBV5-1, the J gene TRBJ1-2, with 8 bases matching TRBD1. The CDR3 sequence is 15 residues long. V shed 3 bases, J shed 4 bases, and the junction held 8 bases outside the gene matches. Looked up from germline, CDR1 is SGHRS and CDR2 is YFSETQ. CDR3 bases: TGCGCCAGCAGCTCATCGGCAGGGGGCCCCTATGGCTACACCTTC. As protein: CASSSSAGGPYGYTF.

This clone was seen once. This chain links TRBV5-1 with TRBJ2-7; 11 bases agree with TRBD2. V was clipped by 5 bases and J by 3 bases; unmatched bases: 7. The CDR3 spans 15 residues. Germline V gene data show CDR1 as SGHRS and CDR2 as YFSETQ. CDR3 DNA: TGCGCCAGCAGTTTCTCCGGGACTAGCGGCTACGAGCAGTACTTC. Encoded protein: CASSFSGTSGYEQYF.

The chain links TRBV4-1 to TRBJ2-5; 9 positions match TRBD1. The trim removed 1 base at V and 5 bases at J, leaving 8 bases unmatched. Germline V gives CDR1 MGHRA, CDR2 YSYEKL. This CDR3 spans 16 amino acids. CDR3 nucleotides: TGCGCCAGCAGCCAAGGGTCGACAGGGGGATTCGAGACCCAGTACTTC. Its protein product is CASSQGSTGGFETQYF.

The J gene is TRBJ2-7, the V gene TRBV15; a possible D gene is TRBD2 (6 bases). CDR1 is LNHNV and CDR2 is YYDKDF in the germline V gene (reference sequence). V lost 2 bases to trimming and J lost 4 bases, with 24 bases between them. This CDR3 contains 18 residues. The CDR3 loop reads CATSRRRMGGGRRYEQYF. The CDR3 region has the DNA TGTGCCACCAGCAGAAGGAGGATGGGAGGAGGAAGGAGGTACGAGCAGTACTTC.

This chain joins TRBV25-1 and TRBJ1-1; TRBD1 agrees at 9 bases. The length of the CDR3 is 15 residues. V dropped 3 bases and J dropped 2; count of bases not matched to a gene: 4. The germline V gene encodes CDR1 MGHDK and CDR2 SYGVNS. CDR3 sequence: CASSERDRANTEAFF. The CDR3, as DNA: TGTGCCAGCAGTGAGCGGGACAGGGCCAACACTGAAGCTTTCTTT.

The CDR3 nucleotides read TGTGCCAGCCTACAGGGTTTTGGCTACACCTTC. Translated: CASLQGFGYTF. J is TRBJ1-2 and V is TRBV28; D is possibly TRBD1 (6 bases). This CDR3 region has 11 residues. The V and J ends lost 8 bases and 7 bases respectively, with 11 bases between them. The V gene's germline CDR1 is MDHEN and CDR2 SYDVKM.

The chain carries TRBV19 and TRBJ1-5, with D uncertain. Germline CDR1 is LNHDA and CDR2 is SQIVND (reference sequence). V was shortened by 2 bases and J by 2 bases, with 16 bases between the two germline ends. The CDR3 is made up of 17 amino acids. The CDR3 reads CASSIQGGGRGNQPQHF. The CDR3 nucleotides read TGTGCCAGTAGTATACAAGGCGGAGGGAGGGGCAATCAGCCCCAGCATTTT.

The chain is built from TRBV11-2 and TRBJ2-1; 10 bases match TRBD2. The trim removed 4 bases at V and 9 bases at J, leaving 6 bases unmatched. This CDR3 has 14 amino acids. Germline lookup yields CDR1 SGHAT and CDR2 FQNNGV. As DNA, the CDR3 is TGTGCCAGCAGCTCGCTAGCGGGAGACAGTGAGCAGTTCTTC. Its translation: CASSSLAGDSEQFF.

The V and J genes are TRBV7-8 and TRBJ2-3; 8 bases are shared with TRBD2. From germline, CDR1 is SGHVS and CDR2 FQNEAQ. The CDR3 covers 15 residues. Trimming removed 5 bases from V and 1 base from J; junction bases left unmatched: 5. CDR3 sequence reads: CASSGLAGRTDTQYF. The CDR3 nucleotides read TGTGCCAGCAGCGGGCTAGCGGGCCGCACAGATACGCAGTATTTT.

J is TRBJ1-1 and V is TRBV11-2; 10 bases align to TRBD1. CDR1 is SGHAT, CDR2 FQNNGV, per germline. This CDR3 is 16 amino acids long. The junction had 14 bases not matched to a gene; V was cut back by 3 bases and J by 10 bases. The CDR3 DNA follows: TGTGCCAGCAGCTTGGGCCGGGGGACAGGGGAGGTGAGAGCTTTCTTT. It specifies CASSLGRGTGEVRAFF.

This chain links TRBV19 with TRBJ1-4; D is possibly TRBD1 (5 bases). CDR1 LNHDA and CDR2 SQIVND come from the germline V gene (reference sequence). V was cut by 7 bases and J by 3 bases, with 12 bases left in between. The CDR3 sequence is 14 residues long. Here the CDR3 DNA reads TGTGCCAGTACCTACGGGGGGTCTAATGAAAAACTGTTTTTT. It translates to CASTYGGSNEKLFF.

V usage is TRBV11-2 and J usage is TRBJ2-3; TRBD2 agrees at 14 bases. Germline V CDR1 and CDR2: SGHAT, FQNNGV. V lost 5 bases and J lost 6; bases outside the gene matches: 4. The CDR3 totals 15 residues. DNA for the CDR3: TGTGCCAGCAGCCGACTAGCGGGAGGGACCGATACGCAGTATTTT. Its translation: CASSRLAGGTDTQYF.

This sequence joins TRBV6-5 and TRBJ2-3; a weak D match, TRBD2 (6 bases). The CDR3 is made up of 14 amino acids. The germline V gene has CDR1 MNHEY and CDR2 SVGAGI. Trimming pared 6 bases from V and 0 bases from J, leaving 10 bases between. Here the CDR3 DNA reads TGTGCCAGCAGGGCTGGAGGGAGCACAGATACGCAGTATTTT. Translated, it gives CASRAGGSTDTQYF.

In its sample, this clone was seen once. The chain couples TRBV28 to TRBJ2-5; D is undetermined. The germline gives CDR1 MDHEN, CDR2 SYDVKM. V lost 2 bases and J lost 9, with 7 bases in between. CDR3 length: 11 amino acids. In DNA, the CDR3 is TGTGCCAGCAGTTTAGCATCGGCCCAGTACTTC. Protein: CASSLASAQYF.

This chain links TRBV7-3 with TRBJ2-5; 10 bases are a match to TRBD2. V shed 2 bases, J shed 4 bases, and the junction held 7 bases outside the gene matches. There are 16 residues in the CDR3. Germline V gives CDR1 SGHTA, CDR2 FQGTGA. The DNA of the CDR3 is TGTGCCAGCAGCTTATTCGGCCGGACTAGCGGAGAGACCCAGTACTTC. Translated, it gives CASSLFGRTSGETQYF.

The CDR3 here is CASSHRPPEDYGYTF. The CDR3 DNA follows: TGTGCCAGCAGTCACAGGCCCCCTGAGGACTATGGCTACACCTTC. The genes are TRBV5-5 and TRBJ1-2, with TRBD1 as a possible D gene (5 bases). CDR3 length: 15 residues. Germline V CDR1 and CDR2: SGHKS, YYEKEE (reference sequence). V dropped 5 bases and J dropped 3 bases, with 17 bases sitting between them.

With respect to this clone: Distinct nucleotide sequences in the sample also encode this CDR3. This chain links TRBV2 with TRBJ2-7; the D is unclear. Trimming cost V 3 bases and J 3 bases, with 3 bases left between them. CDR1 is SNHLY and CDR2 is FYNNEI in the germline V gene. The length of the CDR3 is 11 residues. The CDR3 sequence is CASSDVYEQYF. In DNA form, the CDR3 reads TGTGCCAGCAGTGACGTCTACGAGCAGTACTTC.

The chain recombines TRBV7-9 with TRBJ2-1; D call uncertain. Germline assignment: CDR1 SEHNR and CDR2 FQNEAQ (reference sequence). This CDR3 contains 16 residues. Between the trimmed V and J ends, which lost 3 bases and 5 bases, there was a span of 17 bases. DNA for the CDR3: TGTGCCAGCAGCTTTGCCGGACCCACCACCCACAATGAGCAGTTCTTC. It is translated as CASSFAGPTTHNEQFF.

V usage is TRBV19 and J usage is TRBJ2-3; D is uncertain. The ends were cut back, 1 base at V and 1 base at J, with 12 bases in the middle. The CDR3 contains 16 residues. Looked up from germline, CDR1 is LNHDA and CDR2 is SQIVND (reference sequence). The CDR3 sequence: CASSIGWGRGTDTQYF. The CDR3 DNA reads as TGTGCCAGTAGTATAGGATGGGGTCGTGGCACAGATACGCAGTATTTT.

The CDR3 sequence is CASTLSGRNSYNEQFF. The CDR3 nucleotides read TGTGCCAGCACCCTTAGCGGGAGGAACTCCTACAATGAGCAGTTCTTC. The chain carries TRBV27 and TRBJ2-1; 10 positions match TRBD2. Germline loops: CDR1 MNHEY, CDR2 SMNVEV (reference sequence). This CDR3 has 16 amino acids. V was clipped by 7 bases and J by 0 bases; unmatched bases: 6.

The chain carries TRBV7-9 and TRBJ2-5; D not resolved. The V gene lost 1 base and the J gene lost 0 bases, with 9 bases spanning the gap. Germline CDR1 and CDR2: SEHNR and FQNEAQ (reference sequence). There are 15 residues in the CDR3. The CDR3 spells CASSLGTVYQETQYF. The CDR3 bases are TGTGCCAGCAGCTTAGGGACGGTGTACCAAGAGACCCAGTACTTC.

The CDR3 nucleotides are TGCGCCAGCAGCCCTGAGGGACAAGGCTGTGGCTACACCTTC. Translation: CASSPEGQGCGYTF. The V gene is TRBV4-3, the J gene TRBJ1-2, with a tentative D call TRBD1 (6 bases). This CDR3 contains 14 residues. Germline CDR1 LGHNA, CDR2 YSLEER. Trimming cost V 4 bases and J 7 bases, with 16 bases left between them.

To note about this clone: Other DNA sequences in this sample translate to the same CDR3. The V and J genes are TRBV7-3 and TRBJ1-3, with D tentatively TRBD1 (5 bases). The CDR3 sequence is 13 residues long. V shed 4 bases and J shed 3 bases, with 7 bases lying between them. Germline V gene data show CDR1 as SGHTA and CDR2 as FQGTGA. The CDR3 region is CASSSGGGNTIYF. The CDR3 DNA reads as TGTGCCAGCAGCTCCGGGGGTGGAAACACCATATATTTT.

The CDR3 sequence: CASSLLTDLNNEQFF. CDR3 DNA sequence: TGCGCCAGCAGCCTACTAACAGACTTGAACAATGAGCAGTTCTTC. The genes are TRBV5-1 and TRBJ2-1; D not certain. This CDR3 is built from 15 residues. The germline gives CDR1 SGHRS, CDR2 YFSETQ. Trimming cost V 4 bases and J 5 bases, with 16 bases left between them.

The chain carries TRBV4-1 and TRBJ2-7, with TRBD1 identical over 7 bases. The trim removed 4 bases at V and 2 bases at J, leaving 8 bases unmatched. Germline V gene data show CDR1 as MGHRA and CDR2 as YSYEKL. The CDR3 is 15 amino acids. The CDR3 reads CASSLSRGYTYEQYF. In DNA form, the CDR3 reads TGCGCCAGCAGCCTTAGCAGGGGGTACACCTACGAGCAGTACTTC.

For this clone: This specimen includes other DNA sequences encoding the same CDR3. This chain joins TRBV18 and TRBJ2-5; D is unresolved. Trimming shortened V by 2 bases and J by 2 bases, and 6 bases separated the two germline ends. Germline V lookup: CDR1 KGHSH, CDR2 LQKENI. The CDR3 is 13 residues long. The CDR3 bases are TGTGCCAGCTCACCAAGGGATCAAGAGACCCAGTACTTC. Residues: CASSPRDQETQYF.

The chain joins TRBV5-6 to TRBJ2-7; D possibly corresponds to TRBD2 (7 bases). Trimming took off 4 bases at V and 4 bases at J, with 24 bases between the two ends. The germline V gene has CDR1 SGHDT and CDR2 YYEEEE. The CDR3 contains 17 residues. CDR3 DNA: TGTGCCAGCAGCCATTGGGGGGGCAGGGTCCCTTCGTACGAGCAGTACTTC. This translates into CASSHWGGRVPSYEQYF.